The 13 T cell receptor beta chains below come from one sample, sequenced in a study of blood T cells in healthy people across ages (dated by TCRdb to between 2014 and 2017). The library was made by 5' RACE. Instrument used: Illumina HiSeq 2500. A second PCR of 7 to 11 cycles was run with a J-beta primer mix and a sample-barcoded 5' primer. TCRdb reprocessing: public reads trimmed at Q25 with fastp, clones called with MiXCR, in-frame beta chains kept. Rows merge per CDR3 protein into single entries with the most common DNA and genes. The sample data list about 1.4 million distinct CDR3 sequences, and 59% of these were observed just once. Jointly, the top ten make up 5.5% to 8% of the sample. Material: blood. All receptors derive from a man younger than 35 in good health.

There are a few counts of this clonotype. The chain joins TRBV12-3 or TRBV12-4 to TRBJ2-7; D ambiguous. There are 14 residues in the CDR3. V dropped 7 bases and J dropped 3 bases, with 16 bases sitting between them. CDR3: CASTQSRVFYEQYF. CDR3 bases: TGTGCCAGCACCCAATCACGGGTATTCTACGAGCAGTACTTC.

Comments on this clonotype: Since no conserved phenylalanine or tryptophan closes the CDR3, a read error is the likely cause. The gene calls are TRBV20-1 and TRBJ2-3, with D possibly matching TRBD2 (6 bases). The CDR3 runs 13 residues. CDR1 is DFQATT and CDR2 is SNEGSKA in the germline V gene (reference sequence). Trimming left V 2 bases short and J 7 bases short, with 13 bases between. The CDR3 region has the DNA TGCAGTGCTAGATTTCCGGGAGCCCATACGCAGTATTCT. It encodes CSARFPGAHTQYS.

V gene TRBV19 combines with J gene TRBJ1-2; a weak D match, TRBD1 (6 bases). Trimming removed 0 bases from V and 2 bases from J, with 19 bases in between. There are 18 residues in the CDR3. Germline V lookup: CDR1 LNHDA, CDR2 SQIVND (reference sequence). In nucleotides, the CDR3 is TGTGCCAGTAGTATAGATCATACAGGGAGAGGGGAAAACTATGGCTACACCTTC. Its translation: CASSIDHTGRGENYGYTF.

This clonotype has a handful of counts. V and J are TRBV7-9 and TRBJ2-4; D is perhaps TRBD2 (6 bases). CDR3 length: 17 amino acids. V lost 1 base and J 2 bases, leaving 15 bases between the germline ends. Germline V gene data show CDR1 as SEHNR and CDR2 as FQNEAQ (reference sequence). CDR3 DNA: TGTGCCAGCAGCTTAGTCGGTGGCGGGGACTCCAAAAACATTCAGTACTTC. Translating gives CASSLVGGGDSKNIQYF. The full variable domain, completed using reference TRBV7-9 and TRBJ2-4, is DTGVSQNPRHKITKRGQNVTFRCDPISEHNRLYWYRQTLGQGPEFLTYFQNEAQLEKSRLLSDRFSAERPKGSFSTLEIQRTEQGDSAMYLCASSLVGGGDSKNIQYFGAGTRLSVL.

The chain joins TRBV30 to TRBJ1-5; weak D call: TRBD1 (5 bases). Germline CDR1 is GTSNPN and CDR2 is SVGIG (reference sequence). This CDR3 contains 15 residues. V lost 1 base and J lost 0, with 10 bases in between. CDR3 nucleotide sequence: TGTGCCTGGAGTGAAGGGGCTTATAGCAATCAGCCCCAGCATTTT. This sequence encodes CAWSEGAYSNQPQHF.

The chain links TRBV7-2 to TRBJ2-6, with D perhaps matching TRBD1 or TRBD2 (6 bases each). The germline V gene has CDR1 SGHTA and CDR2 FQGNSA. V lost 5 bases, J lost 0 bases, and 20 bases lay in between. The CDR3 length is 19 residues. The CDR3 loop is CASSVELWGALSGANVLTF. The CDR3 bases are TGTGCCAGCAGCGTCGAATTGTGGGGGGCCCTCTCTGGGGCCAACGTCCTGACTTTC.

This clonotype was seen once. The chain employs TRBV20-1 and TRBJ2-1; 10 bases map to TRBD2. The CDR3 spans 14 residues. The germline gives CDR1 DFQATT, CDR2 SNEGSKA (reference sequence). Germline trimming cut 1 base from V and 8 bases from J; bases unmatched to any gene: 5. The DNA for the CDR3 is TGCAGTGCTAGAGTTAGCGGGAGGACGCATGAGCAGTTCTTC. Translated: CSARVSGRTHEQFF.

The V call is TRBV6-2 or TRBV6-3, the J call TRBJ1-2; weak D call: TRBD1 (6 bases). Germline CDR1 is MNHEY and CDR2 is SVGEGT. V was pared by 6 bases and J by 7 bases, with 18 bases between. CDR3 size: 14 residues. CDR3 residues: CASSRAGDRGGYTF. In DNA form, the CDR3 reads TGTGCCAGCAGCCGAGCAGGGGACCGAGGTGGCTACACCTTC.

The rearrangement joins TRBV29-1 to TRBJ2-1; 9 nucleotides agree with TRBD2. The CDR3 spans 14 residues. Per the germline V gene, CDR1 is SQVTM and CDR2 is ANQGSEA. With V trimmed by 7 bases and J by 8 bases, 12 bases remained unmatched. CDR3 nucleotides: TGCAGCGCCTGTTGGCGCGGGAGGGCCGATGAGCAGTTCTTC. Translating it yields CSACWRGRADEQFF.

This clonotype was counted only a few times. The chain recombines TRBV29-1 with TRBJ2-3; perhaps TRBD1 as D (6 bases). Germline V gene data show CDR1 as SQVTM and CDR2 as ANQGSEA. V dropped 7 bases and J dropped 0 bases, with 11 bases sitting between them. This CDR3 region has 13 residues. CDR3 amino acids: CSATGPSTDTQYF. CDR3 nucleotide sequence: TGCAGCGCTACAGGGCCTAGCACAGATACGCAGTATTTT.

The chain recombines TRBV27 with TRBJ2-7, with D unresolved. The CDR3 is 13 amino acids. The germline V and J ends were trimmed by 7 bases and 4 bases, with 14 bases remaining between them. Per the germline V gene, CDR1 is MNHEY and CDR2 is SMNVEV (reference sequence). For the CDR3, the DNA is TGTGCCAGCATTTCATTGGCTAAATACGAGCAGTACTTC. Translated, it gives CASISLAKYEQYF.

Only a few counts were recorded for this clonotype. The CDR3 protein is CSARGGSGRYNEQFF. The CDR3 DNA reads as TGCAGTGCTAGAGGCGGTAGCGGGCGTTACAATGAGCAGTTCTTC. V and J are TRBV20-1 and TRBJ2-1; 7 nucleotides line up with TRBD2. With 1 base clipped from V and 4 bases from J, the junction kept 7 bases outside the gene matches. This CDR3 has 15 amino acids. Germline CDR1 and CDR2: DFQATT and SNEGSKA (reference sequence).

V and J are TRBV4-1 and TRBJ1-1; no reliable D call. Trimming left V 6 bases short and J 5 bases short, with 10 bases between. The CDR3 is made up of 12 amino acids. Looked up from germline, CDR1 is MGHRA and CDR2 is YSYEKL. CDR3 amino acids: CASSGTGTEAFF. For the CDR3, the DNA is TGCGCCAGCAGTGGTACCGGGACTGAAGCTTTCTTT.